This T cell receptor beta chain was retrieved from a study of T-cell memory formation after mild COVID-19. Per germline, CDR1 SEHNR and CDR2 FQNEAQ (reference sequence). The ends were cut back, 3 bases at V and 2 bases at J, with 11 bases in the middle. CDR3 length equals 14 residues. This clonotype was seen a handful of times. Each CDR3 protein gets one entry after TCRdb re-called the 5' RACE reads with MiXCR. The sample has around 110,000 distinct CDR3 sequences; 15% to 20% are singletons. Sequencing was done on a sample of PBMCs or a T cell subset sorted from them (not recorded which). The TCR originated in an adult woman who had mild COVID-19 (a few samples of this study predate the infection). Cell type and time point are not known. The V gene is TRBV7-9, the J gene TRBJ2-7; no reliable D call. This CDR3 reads CASSFAGRTYEQYF. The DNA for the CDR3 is TGTGCCAGCAGCTTCGCAGGACGGACCTACGAGCAGTACTTC.